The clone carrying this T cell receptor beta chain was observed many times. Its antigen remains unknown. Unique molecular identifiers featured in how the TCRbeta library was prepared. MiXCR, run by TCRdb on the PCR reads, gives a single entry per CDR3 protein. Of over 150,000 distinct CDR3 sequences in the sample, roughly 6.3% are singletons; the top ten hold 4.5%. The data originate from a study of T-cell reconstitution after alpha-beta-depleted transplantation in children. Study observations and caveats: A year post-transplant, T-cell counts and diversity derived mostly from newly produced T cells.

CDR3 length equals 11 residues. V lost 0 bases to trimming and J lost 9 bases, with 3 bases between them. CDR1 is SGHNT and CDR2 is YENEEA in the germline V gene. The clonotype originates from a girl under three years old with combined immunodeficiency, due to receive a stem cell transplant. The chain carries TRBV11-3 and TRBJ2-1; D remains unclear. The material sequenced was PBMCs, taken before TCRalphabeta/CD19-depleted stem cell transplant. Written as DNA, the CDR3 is TGTGCCAGCAGCTTAGAGGTTGAGCAGTTCTTC. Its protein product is CASSLEVEQFF.